This TCR beta chain came from a study of control samples from healthy donors and cancer patients. The table came from immunoSEQ multiplex PCR; TCRdb's copy has only in-frame clones and leaves some out. The sample carries roughly 130,000 clones, roughly 94% recorded once. Germline CDR1 SGHAT, CDR2 FQNNGV. V dropped 1 base and J dropped 6 bases, with 7 bases sitting between them. The CDR3 is made up of 12 amino acids. The J gene is TRBJ2-7, the V gene TRBV11-2; TRBD1 might be the D (5 bases). Source material: PBMCs. This clonotype was obtained from a man between 60 and 75 years old with colorectal cancer. CDR3 coding DNA: TGTGCCAGCAGCTTAGGTCAGGGCGAGCAGTACTTC. Amino acid sequence: CASSLGQGEQYF.